The rows below give T cell receptor beta chains drawn from one sample of a study of blood T cell repertoires in COVID-19. The assay was immunoSEQ multiplex PCR, and TCRdb's table has in-frame clones only and misses some. The repertoire includes 270,000 or so clones, around nine tenths of them detected once, and approximately 2.5% sits in the top ten. Sequencing used PBMCs or T cells enriched from blood (not recorded which). Receptors were obtained from a woman between 18 and 29 years old who had recovered from COVID-19. CDR3s include the opening cysteine and the closing phenylalanine or tryptophan. A D gene is named only where the DNA matches it firmly. Not all rows give a size; the values are once, few, many and, for expanded clones, a class.

V	J	size	D	DNA	CDR3
TRBV7-2	TRBJ1-2	NA	NA	TGTGCCAGCAGTTCTAGGGGGGAGGGGAGCTATGGCTACACCTTC	CASSSRGEGSYGYTF
TRBV5-6	TRBJ1-3	NA	NA	TGTGCCAGCAGGATTTGGGGGCCTGGAAACACCATATATTTT	CASRIWGPGNTIYF
TRBV2	TRBJ1-6	NA	NA	TGTGCCAGCAGACCGAGCTCCTATAATTCACCCCTCCACTTT	CASRPSSYNSPLHF
TRBV5-1	TRBJ2-2	once	NA	TGCGCCAGCAGCTTGACAGTTTTCGACACCGGGGAGCTGTTTTTT	CASSLTVFDTGELFF
TRBV7-2	TRBJ2-1	NA	TRBD1	TGTGCCAGCAGCTTGCCCTTGGTAGGGGGCTTTTACAATGAGCAGTTCTTC	CASSLPLVGGFYNEQFF
TRBV5-4	TRBJ2-7	NA	TRBD1	TGTGCCAGCAGCCCCGGGACAGGGACCTACGAGCAGTACTTC	CASSPGTGTYEQYF
TRBV7-8	TRBJ2-1	NA	TRBD2	TGTGCCAGCAGATTCAGTCCCGGACTAGCGGGTTACAATGAGCAGTTCTTC	CASRFSPGLAGYNEQFF
TRBV28	TRBJ2-7	few	NA	TGTGCCAGCAGTTTATCGGCAGGTTTATCCTACGAGCAGTACTTC	CASSLSAGLSYEQYF
TRBV2	TRBJ2-2	NA	TRBD2	TGTGCCAGCAGTCTTTTAGCGGGACACACCGGGGAGCTGTTTTTT	CASSLLAGHTGELFF
TRBV23-1	TRBJ2-1	NA	TRBD2	TGCGCCAGCAGTCAATTGAGCGGGGTAAACTACAATGAGCAGTTCTTC	CASSQLSGVNYNEQFF
TRBV30	TRBJ2-7	once	TRBD2	TGTGCCCGGCAAGATCCGGGGGGCTCCTACGAGCAGTACTTC	CARQDPGGSYEQYF
TRBV13	TRBJ2-5	once	TRBD2	TGTGCCAGCAGCTTAGCGGGAGCGGGAGGGCCGGAGACCCAGTACTTC	CASSLAGAGGPETQYF
TRBV28	TRBJ1-5	NA	NA	TGTGCCAGCAGACCAGGGCTACGTCAGCCCCAGCATTTT	CASRPGLRQPQHF
TRBV7-2	TRBJ2-7	NA	TRBD1	TGTGCCAGCAGCTTAGTTCCGGGACAGGGTGTGAACGAGCAGTACTTC	CASSLVPGQGVNEQYF
TRBV29-1	TRBJ1-2	NA	NA	TGCAGCGTTTCTGGGGGCAACTATGGCTACACCTTC	CSVSGGNYGYTF
TRBV2	TRBJ2-3	NA	NA	TGTGCCAGCGCGGATGACAGAAGCACAGATACGCAGTATTTT	CASADDRSTDTQYF
TRBV6-6	TRBJ1-6	NA	TRBD1	TGTGCCAGCAGTTACTCACAGGGGGCCCCAAATTCACCCCTCCACTTT	CASSYSQGAPNSPLHF
TRBV5-8	TRBJ2-1	NA	NA	TGTGCCAGCAGCTTGGCCGAGGCAACAGGGTTCTATGAGCAGTTCTTC	CASSLAEATGFYEQFF
TRBV7-3	TRBJ2-5	NA	TRBD2	TGTGCCAGCAGCTTAGGAGCGGGAGCCCAGTACTTC	CASSLGAGAQYF
TRBV6-2/TRBV6-3	TRBJ2-3	once	TRBD2	TGTGCCAGCAGTTCCCCGTTTAGCGGGGGGGACACAGATACGCAGTATTTT	CASSSPFSGGDTDTQYF
TRBV9	TRBJ2-3	NA	TRBD2	TGTGCCAGCAGCCCCGGGTTATTTCCGGGGGGAAGCACAGATACGCAGTATTTT	CASSPGLFPGGSTDTQYF
TRBV5-1	TRBJ2-7	NA	NA	TGCGCCAGCAGCTTGGAAGGGGGAGTTGTATACGAGCAGTACTTC	CASSLEGGVVYEQYF
TRBV3-1/TRBV3-2	TRBJ2-2	few	TRBD2	TGTGCCAGCAGCCAAGCCCTCGGGGGGACCGTAAACACCGGGGAGCTGTTTTTT	CASSQALGGTVNTGELFF
TRBV6-5	TRBJ1-1	NA	TRBD1	TGTGCCAGCAGTTACTGGGACAGGGACACTGAAGCTTTCTTT	CASSYWDRDTEAFF
TRBV5-5	TRBJ2-3	NA	NA	TGTGCCAGCAGCTTGGGGCAGGGGTCAGGGGATACGCAGTATTTT	CASSLGQGSGDTQYF
TRBV6-5	TRBJ2-2	few	TRBD2	TGTGCCAGCAGTAGGACTAGCGGGAGGGCCGGGGAGCTGTTTTTT	CASSRTSGRAGELFF
TRBV5-6	TRBJ1-4	NA	NA	TGTGCCAGCAGCTTGTTGGCCGCGGGGGATGAAAAACTGTTTTTT	CASSLLAAGDEKLFF
TRBV29-1	TRBJ1-5	NA	NA	TGCAGCGTTAATTTCGGGGGGAATCAGCCCCAGCATTTT	CSVNFGGNQPQHF
TRBV19	TRBJ1-6	NA	TRBD1	TGTGCCAGCCGGGACAGGGGGATACCCCTCCACTTT	CASRDRGIPLHF
TRBV6-6	TRBJ1-5	NA	TRBD1	TGTGCCAGCAGTTACTACAGGGGGAGCAATCAGCCCCAGCATTTT	CASSYYRGSNQPQHF
TRBV5-1	TRBJ2-5	NA	NA	TGCGCCAGCACCCGGGCAGGGGTAGAGACCCAGTACTTC	CASTRAGVETQYF
TRBV3-1/TRBV3-2	TRBJ2-1	once	TRBD2	TGTGCCAGCAGCCCGGCCCAGCGTAGCGGGAGTTTATATGAGCAGTTCTTC	CASSPAQRSGSLYEQFF
TRBV4-1	TRBJ2-5	NA	TRBD2	TGCGCCAGCAGCCAGAGCGGGGGCGCGGGAGAGACCCAGTACTTC	CASSQSGGAGETQYF
TRBV11-3	TRBJ2-1	NA	TRBD1	TGTGCCAGCAGCTCCCGGGACAGCTCCTACAATGAGCAGTTCTTC	CASSSRDSSYNEQFF
TRBV6-5	TRBJ2-2	NA	TRBD1	TGTGCCAGCAGTTACTTACGGACAGGGAACACCGGGGAGCTGTTTTTT	CASSYLRTGNTGELFF
TRBV4-1	TRBJ1-5	NA	NA	TGCGCCAGCAGCACCCAGGATATCAGCAATCAGCCCCAGCATTTT	CASSTQDISNQPQHF
TRBV28	TRBJ1-1	NA	NA	TGTGCCAGCAGTATCGCCGGACAGTTTGAAGCTTTCTTT	CASSIAGQFEAFF
TRBV4-1	TRBJ1-1	NA	NA	TGCGCCAGCAGCCAAACAGGTTCCACTGAAGCTTTCTTT	CASSQTGSTEAFF
TRBV7-6	TRBJ2-3	NA	NA	TGTGCCAGCAGCTTAGCGGGGGGGCCCTCAGATACGCAGTATTTT	CASSLAGGPSDTQYF
TRBV19	TRBJ1-2	NA	NA	TGTGCCAGTAGTCTCGCCGCCGGCTATGGCTACACCTTC	CASSLAAGYGYTF
TRBV28	TRBJ1-4	NA	TRBD1	TGTGCCAGCAGCCAAAGGTTCGACAGGGTCGGTGAAAAACTGTTTTTT	CASSQRFDRVGEKLFF
TRBV14	TRBJ2-1	once	TRBD2	TGTGCCAGCAGCCCTATTGCGGGAGATGAGCAGTTCTTC	CASSPIAGDEQFF
TRBV4-1	TRBJ1-6	once	NA	TGCGCCAGCAGCCAAGAGGGGGCAGGAACAAATAATTCACCCCTCCACTTT	CASSQEGAGTNNSPLHF
TRBV5-1	TRBJ1-2	NA	NA	TGCGCCAGCAGCTCCACAGGGACGACTAACTATGGCTACACCTTC	CASSSTGTTNYGYTF
TRBV19	TRBJ2-7	NA	NA	TGTGCCAGTGGTGGGCCGGACGAGCAGTACTTC	CASGGPDEQYF
TRBV7-9	TRBJ1-6	few	NA	TGTGCCAGCAGCTTAGCCGGGGGTTATAATTCACCCCTCCACTTT	CASSLAGGYNSPLHF
TRBV7-8	TRBJ2-5	many	NA	TGTGCCAGCAGCTTATTCGGAACTAGCCTCCAAGAGACCCAGTACTTC	CASSLFGTSLQETQYF
TRBV19	TRBJ2-1	NA	TRBD2	TGTGCCAGTAGGCCCCAAGGACTAGCGGGAGGCCCACGCTCCTACAATGAGCAGTTCTTC	CASRPQGLAGGPRSYNEQFF
TRBV6-6	TRBJ1-6	NA	NA	TGTGCCAGCAGTACGAGCTCCTATAATTCACCCCTCCACTTT	CASSTSSYNSPLHF
TRBV6-2/TRBV6-3	TRBJ2-7	NA	NA	TGTGCCAGCAGTTTCAAAAACGAGCAGTACTTC	CASSFKNEQYF
TRBV3-1/TRBV3-2	TRBJ2-7	NA	TRBD2	TGTGCCAGCAGACGCGGGGGGGCGGCCGAGCAGTACTTC	CASRRGGAAEQYF
TRBV30	TRBJ1-5	NA	TRBD1	TGTGCCTGGAGTGTACCGGGACAGGGTTCAGGTCAGCCCCAGCATTTT	CAWSVPGQGSGQPQHF
TRBV7-8	TRBJ2-5	NA	TRBD2	TGTGCCAGCAGCCTAGCCCGGGAGGGCCCTCGAGAGACCCAGTACTTC	CASSLAREGPRETQYF
TRBV28	TRBJ2-7	NA	NA	TGTGCCAGCAGTTTCGCGGCAGAAACCTCCTACGAGCAGTACTTC	CASSFAAETSYEQYF
TRBV10-3	TRBJ1-5	NA	NA	TGTGCCATCAGTCAGGGGTATGGTCAGCCCCAGCATTTT	CAISQGYGQPQHF
TRBV6-5	TRBJ2-7	NA	NA	TGTGCCAGCAACCTATTGACAGGAAACTACGAGCAGTACTTC	CASNLLTGNYEQYF
TRBV19	TRBJ1-1	NA	NA	TGTGCCAGTAGTCCCCTCCTGGGCAGAAACACTGAAGCTTTCTTT	CASSPLLGRNTEAFF
TRBV7-9	TRBJ1-2	few	NA	TGTGCCAGCAGCTTACAGGGCCGTGGCCGCCTCTTC	CASSLQGRGRLF
TRBV19	TRBJ2-1	NA	TRBD2	TGTGCCAGTAGTCTCGGGACTAGCGGGAGGTATGAGCAGTTCTTC	CASSLGTSGRYEQFF
TRBV7-3	TRBJ2-3	NA	NA	TGTGCCAGCAGCTTAACGCTTGCAGCAGATACGCAGTATTTT	CASSLTLAADTQYF